This T cell receptor beta chain was identified during a study of identical twins. CDR3 size: 11 residues. V shed 6 bases and J shed 7 bases, with 7 bases lying between them. Germline assignment: CDR1 MNHEY and CDR2 SVGEGT. This clonotype was counted a few times. From the 5' RACE reads, TCRdb called clonotypes with MiXCR, one entry per CDR3 protein. This table has roughly 190,000 distinct CDR3 sequences, less than 20% appearing once. These records were also assigned to another study, of T cells expressing NK-cell markers.

The sequenced sample was CD8+ T cells sorted from blood. The clonotype originates from a woman aged 18-29 years in good health. This chain links TRBV6-2 or TRBV6-3 with TRBJ2-1; D unresolved. CDR3 amino acids: CASRTTNEQFF. The CDR3 nucleotides read TGTGCCAGCAGAACCACGAATGAGCAGTTCTTC.